The source of this TCR beta chain is a study of spatial heterogeneity in lung cancer. Turning to the study itself: There were, on average, more than eight raw-read appearances for each unique TCR and UMI combination.

TCR cDNA molecules each carried a unique molecular identifier. TCRdb re-called the 5' RACE reads through MiXCR, storing one row per CDR3 protein. Among some 11,000 distinct CDR3 sequences, 5.5% to 7.5% were seen once, and the ten largest hold 10%. This CDR3 has 13 residues. CDR1 is MNHNS and CDR2 is SASEGT in the germline V gene. Trimming took off 0 bases at V and 11 bases at J, with 11 bases between the two ends. Time point indicated: sample taken at primary tumor resection. In each case, whole RNA from tumor, nontumor lung or frozen PBMC was sequenced unsorted. Patients with untreated early-stage non-small cell lung cancer, numbering 72, were the donors. This clonotype was recorded many times.

The receptor was isolated from a male donor with early-stage non-small cell lung cancer. The specimen was normal lung tissue next to the tumor, collected at surgery. This chain connects TRBV6-1 to TRBJ1-5; maybe TRBD1 (6 bases). This chain's CDR3 is CASSEAAGAAQHF. The CDR3 nucleotides are TGTGCCAGCAGTGAAGCAGCGGGGGCGGCCCAGCATTTT.